This TCR beta chain comes out of a study of T cell repertoires in cytomegalovirus infection. This clonotype was observed a few times. One entry per CDR3 protein, called by TCRdb with MiXCR from the reads. The table includes about 490,000 distinct CDR3 sequences, about 11% detected once. Germline V lookup: CDR1 GTSNPN, CDR2 SVGIG (reference sequence). The CDR3 runs to 13 residues. The V end lost 0 bases, the J end lost 9 bases, and 14 bases lay between the germline ends. This receptor was identified in a human donor in good health (CMV status not recorded). Some clones in this sample may be carry-over from other donors' samples. Sequenced sample: PBMCs. The chain joins TRBV30 to TRBJ2-5; D perhaps matches TRBD1 (6 bases). CDR3 loop: CAWSVKGVGAQYF. As DNA, the CDR3 is TGTGCCTGGAGTGTAAAGGGGGTCGGGGCCCAGTACTTC.